The source of this T cell receptor beta chain is a study of T cells in Graves' hyperthyroidism and ophthalmopathy. The wider study: Peripheral blood was collected at initial diagnosis, before any treatment. Study observations and caveats: Before onset, ophthalmopathy was predicted by the model a median roughly 6.8 months earlier. The majority of expanded thyroid clonotypes above 0.001 also appeared in blood.

This clonotype has only a few counts. Its antigen remains unidentified. 10 ml of fresh peripheral blood supplied the PBMCs. Researchers amplified the TCR beta CDR3 regions from RNA transcripts. With the HTBI primer set, the TCR CDR3 went through a first round of RT-PCR. TCRdb re-called the multiplex PCR reads with MiXCR, one entry per CDR3 protein. The profile shows 550,000 to 800,000 distinct CDR3 sequences, around a sixth of them singletons. V shed 2 bases and J shed 3 bases, with 8 bases lying between them. The germline V gene encodes CDR1 SGHRS and CDR2 YFSETQ. The CDR3 spans 13 residues. This sequence originates from a man in his fifties with Graves' hyperthyroidism. The V and J genes are TRBV5-1 and TRBJ2-5; D not certain. What was sequenced was blood. CDR3 amino acids: CASSFNFEETQYF. CDR3 DNA: TGCGCCAGCAGCTTCAATTTTGAAGAGACCCAGTACTTC.